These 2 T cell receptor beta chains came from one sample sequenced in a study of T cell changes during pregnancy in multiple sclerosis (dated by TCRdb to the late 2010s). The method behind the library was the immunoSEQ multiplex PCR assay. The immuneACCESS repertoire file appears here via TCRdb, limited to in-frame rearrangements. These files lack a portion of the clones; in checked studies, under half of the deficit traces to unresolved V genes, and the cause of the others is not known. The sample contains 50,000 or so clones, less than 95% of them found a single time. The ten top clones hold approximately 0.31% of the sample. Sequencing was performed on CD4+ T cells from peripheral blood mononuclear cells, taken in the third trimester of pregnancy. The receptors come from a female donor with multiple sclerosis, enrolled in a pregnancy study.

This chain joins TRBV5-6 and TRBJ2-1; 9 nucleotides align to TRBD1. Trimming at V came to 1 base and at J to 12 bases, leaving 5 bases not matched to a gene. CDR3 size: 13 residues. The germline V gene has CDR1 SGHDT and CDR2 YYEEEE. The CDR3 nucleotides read TGTGCCAGCAGCTTGTTGGGACAGGGAGGGCAGTTCTTC. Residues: CASSLLGQGGQFF.

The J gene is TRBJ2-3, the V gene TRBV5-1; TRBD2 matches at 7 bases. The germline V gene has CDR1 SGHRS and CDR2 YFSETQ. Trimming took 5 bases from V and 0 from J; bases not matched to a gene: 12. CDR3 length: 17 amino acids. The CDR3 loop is CASSFGRGDSSTDTQYF. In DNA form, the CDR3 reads TGCGCCAGCAGTTTTGGACGGGGGGACTCTAGCACAGATACGCAGTATTTT.